In its sample, the clone carrying this T cell receptor (beta chain) was seen once. The antigen is not known. The assay was immunoSEQ multiplex PCR, and TCRdb's table has in-frame clones only and misses some. This table has fewer than 120,000 clones, roughly 92% appearing once. Second-dose timings of about 4 or about 12 weeks were pooled. The CDR3 has 15 residues. Per germline, CDR1 SEHNR and CDR2 FQNEAQ (reference sequence). With 5 bases removed from V and 4 bases from J, the gap between germline ends came to 14 bases. This specimen comes from a study of T cell responses to AZD1222 COVID-19 vaccine. General study findings and limits: The peak T cell response came first, and repertoires were sampled only after it. Among vaccine-associated CD4 TCRs, coverage spanned spike, with dominance at 160-218 and 743-854. The donor group comprised mostly white British people and more females; the analysis possibly underestimated clonal diversity.

The sample consisted of peripheral blood, taken 28 days after the second AZD1222 dose. This sequence was found in an adult who received the AZD1222 COVID-19 vaccine. The genes are TRBV7-9 and TRBJ2-2; TRBD2 is a possible D gene (6 bases). The CDR3, as DNA: TGTGCCAGCAGCCATCGGCGGGATCTCACCGGGGAGCTGTTTTTT. Translating gives CASSHRRDLTGELFF.